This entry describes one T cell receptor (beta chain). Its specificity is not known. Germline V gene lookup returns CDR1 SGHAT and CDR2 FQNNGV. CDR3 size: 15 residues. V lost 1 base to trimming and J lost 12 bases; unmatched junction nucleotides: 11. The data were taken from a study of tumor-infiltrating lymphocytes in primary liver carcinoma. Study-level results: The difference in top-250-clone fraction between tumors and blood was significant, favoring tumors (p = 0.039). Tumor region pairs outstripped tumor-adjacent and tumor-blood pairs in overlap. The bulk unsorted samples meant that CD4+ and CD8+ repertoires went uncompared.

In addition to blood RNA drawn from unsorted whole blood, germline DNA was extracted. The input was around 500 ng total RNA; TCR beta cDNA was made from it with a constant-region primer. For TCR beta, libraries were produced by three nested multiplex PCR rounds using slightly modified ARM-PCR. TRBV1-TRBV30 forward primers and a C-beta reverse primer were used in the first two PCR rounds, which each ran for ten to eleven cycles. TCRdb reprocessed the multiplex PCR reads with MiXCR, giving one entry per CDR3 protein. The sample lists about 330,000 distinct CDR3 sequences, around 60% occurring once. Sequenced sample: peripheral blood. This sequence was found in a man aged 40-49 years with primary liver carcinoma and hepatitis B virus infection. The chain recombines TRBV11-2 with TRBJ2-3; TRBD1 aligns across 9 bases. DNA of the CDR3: TGTGCCAGCAGCTTAGGCGACAGGGGGACAGATATACAGTATTTT. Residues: CASSLGDRGTDIQYF.